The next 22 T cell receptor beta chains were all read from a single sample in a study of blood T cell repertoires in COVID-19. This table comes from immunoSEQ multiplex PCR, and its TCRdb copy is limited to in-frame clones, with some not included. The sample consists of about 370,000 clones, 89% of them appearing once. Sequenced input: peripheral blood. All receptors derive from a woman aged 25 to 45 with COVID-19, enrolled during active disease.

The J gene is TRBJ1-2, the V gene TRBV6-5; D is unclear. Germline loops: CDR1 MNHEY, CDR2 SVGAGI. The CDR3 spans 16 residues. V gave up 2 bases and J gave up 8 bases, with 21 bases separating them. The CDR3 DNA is TGTGCCAGCAGTTACGAGATGTCAGCCCCTAGTGGGGGCTACACCTTC. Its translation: CASSYEMSAPSGGYTF.

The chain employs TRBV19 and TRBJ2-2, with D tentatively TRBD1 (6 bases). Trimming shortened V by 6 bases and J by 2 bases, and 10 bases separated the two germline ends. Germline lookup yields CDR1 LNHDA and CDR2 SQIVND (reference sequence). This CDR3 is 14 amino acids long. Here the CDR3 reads CASRRDTNTGELFF. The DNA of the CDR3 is TGTGCCAGTAGACGGGACACCAACACCGGGGAGCTGTTTTTT.

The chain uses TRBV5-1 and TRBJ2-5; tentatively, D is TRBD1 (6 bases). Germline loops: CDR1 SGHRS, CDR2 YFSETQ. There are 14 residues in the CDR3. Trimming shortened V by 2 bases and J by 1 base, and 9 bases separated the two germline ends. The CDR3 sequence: CASSFTGIQETQYF. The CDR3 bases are TGCGCCAGCAGCTTTACAGGGATCCAAGAGACCCAGTACTTC. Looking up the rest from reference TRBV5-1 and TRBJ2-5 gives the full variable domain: KAGVTQTPRYLIKTRGQQVTLSCSPISGHRSVSWYQQTPGQGLQFLFEYFSETQRNKGNFPGRFSGRQFSNSRSEMNVSTLELGDSALYLCASSFTGIQETQYFGPGTRLLVL.

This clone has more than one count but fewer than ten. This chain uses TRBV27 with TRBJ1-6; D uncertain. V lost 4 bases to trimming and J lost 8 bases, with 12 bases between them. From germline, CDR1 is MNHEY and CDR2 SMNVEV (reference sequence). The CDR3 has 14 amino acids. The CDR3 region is CASSSVISDSPLHF. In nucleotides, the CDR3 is TGTGCCAGCAGTTCCGTAATTTCGGATTCACCCCTCCACTTT.

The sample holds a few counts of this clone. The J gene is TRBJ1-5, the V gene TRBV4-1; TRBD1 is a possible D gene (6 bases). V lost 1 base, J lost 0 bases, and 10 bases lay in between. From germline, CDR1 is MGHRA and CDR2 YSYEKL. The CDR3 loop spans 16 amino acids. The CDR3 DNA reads TGCGCCAGCAGCCAAGTGGCAGGGGTTAGCAATCAGCCCCAGCATTTT. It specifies CASSQVAGVSNQPQHF.

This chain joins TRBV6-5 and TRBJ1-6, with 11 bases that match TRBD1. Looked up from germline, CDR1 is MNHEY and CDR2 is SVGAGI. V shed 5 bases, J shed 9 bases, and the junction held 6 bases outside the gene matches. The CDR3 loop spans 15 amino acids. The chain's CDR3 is CASSPDRGRISPLHF. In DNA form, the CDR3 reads TGTGCCAGCAGTCCGGACAGGGGGCGGATTTCACCCCTCCACTTT.

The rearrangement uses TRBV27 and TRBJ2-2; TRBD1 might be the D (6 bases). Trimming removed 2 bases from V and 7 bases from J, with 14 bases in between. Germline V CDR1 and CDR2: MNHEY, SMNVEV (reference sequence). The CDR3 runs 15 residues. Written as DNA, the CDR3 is TGTGCCAGCAGTTTACTCTCAGGGGCGGGCGGGGAGCTGTTTTTT. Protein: CASSLLSGAGGELFF.

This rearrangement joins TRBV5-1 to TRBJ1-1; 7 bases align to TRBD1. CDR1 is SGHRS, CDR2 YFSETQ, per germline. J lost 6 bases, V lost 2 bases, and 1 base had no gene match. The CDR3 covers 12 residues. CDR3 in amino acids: CASSFGQAEAFF. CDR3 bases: TGCGCCAGCAGCTTCGGACAGGCTGAAGCTTTCTTT.

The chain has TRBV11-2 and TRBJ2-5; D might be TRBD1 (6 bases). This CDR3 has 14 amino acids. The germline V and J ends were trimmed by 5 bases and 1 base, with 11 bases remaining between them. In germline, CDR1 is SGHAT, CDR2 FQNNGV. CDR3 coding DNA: TGTGCCAGCAGCGTGGACAGATTCCAAGAGACCCAGTACTTC. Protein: CASSVDRFQETQYF.

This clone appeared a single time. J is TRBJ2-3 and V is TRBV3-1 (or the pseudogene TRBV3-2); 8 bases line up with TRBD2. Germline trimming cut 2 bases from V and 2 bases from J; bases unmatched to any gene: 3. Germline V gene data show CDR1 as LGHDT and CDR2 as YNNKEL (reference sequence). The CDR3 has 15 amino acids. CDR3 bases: TGTGCCAGCAGCCAAACTAGCGGCTTCACAGATACGCAGTATTTT. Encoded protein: CASSQTSGFTDTQYF.

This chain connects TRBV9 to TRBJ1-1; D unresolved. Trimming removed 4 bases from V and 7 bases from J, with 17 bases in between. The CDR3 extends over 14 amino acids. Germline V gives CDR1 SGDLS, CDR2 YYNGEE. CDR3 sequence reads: CASSPSGGSSEAFF. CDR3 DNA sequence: TGTGCCAGCAGCCCCAGCGGAGGGTCTAGTGAAGCTTTCTTT.

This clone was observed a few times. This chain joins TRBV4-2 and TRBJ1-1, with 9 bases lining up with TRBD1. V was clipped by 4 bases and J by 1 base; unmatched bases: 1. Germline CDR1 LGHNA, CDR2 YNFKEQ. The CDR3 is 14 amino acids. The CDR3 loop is CASSLTGGNTEAFF. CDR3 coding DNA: TGTGCCAGCAGCCTGACAGGGGGGAACACTGAAGCTTTCTTT.

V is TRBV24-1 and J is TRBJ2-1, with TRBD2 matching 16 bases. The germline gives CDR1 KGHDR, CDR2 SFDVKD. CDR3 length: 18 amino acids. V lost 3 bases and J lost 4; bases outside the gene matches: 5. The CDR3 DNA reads TGTGCCACCAGTGATCCTGGGACTAGCGGGAGGGAATACAATGAGCAGTTCTTC. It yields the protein CATSDPGTSGREYNEQFF.

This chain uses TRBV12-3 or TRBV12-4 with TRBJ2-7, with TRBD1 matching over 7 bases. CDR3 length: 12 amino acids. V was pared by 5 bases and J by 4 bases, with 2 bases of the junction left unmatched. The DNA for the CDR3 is TGTGCCAGCAGTAGACAGGGTTACGAGCAGTACGTC. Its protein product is CASSRQGYEQYV.

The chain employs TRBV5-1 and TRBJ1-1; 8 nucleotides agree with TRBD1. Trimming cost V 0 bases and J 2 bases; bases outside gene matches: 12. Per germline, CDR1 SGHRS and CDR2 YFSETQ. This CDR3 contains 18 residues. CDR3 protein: CASSLATAGQGINTEAFF. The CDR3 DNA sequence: TGCGCCAGCAGCTTGGCGACTGCTGGACAGGGAATCAACACTGAAGCTTTCTTT.

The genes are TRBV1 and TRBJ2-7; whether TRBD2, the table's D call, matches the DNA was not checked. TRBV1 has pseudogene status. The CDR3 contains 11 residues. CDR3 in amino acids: CTSSPASVRSF. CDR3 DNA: TGCACCAGCAGCCCGGCTAGCGTCAGGAGCTTC.

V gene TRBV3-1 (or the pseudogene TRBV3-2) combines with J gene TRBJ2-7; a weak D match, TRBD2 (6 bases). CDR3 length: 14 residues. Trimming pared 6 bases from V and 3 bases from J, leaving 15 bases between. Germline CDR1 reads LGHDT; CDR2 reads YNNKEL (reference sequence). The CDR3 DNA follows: TGTGCCAGCAGTCCGACTGGGGGGTACTACGAGCAGTACTTC. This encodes CASSPTGGYYEQYF.

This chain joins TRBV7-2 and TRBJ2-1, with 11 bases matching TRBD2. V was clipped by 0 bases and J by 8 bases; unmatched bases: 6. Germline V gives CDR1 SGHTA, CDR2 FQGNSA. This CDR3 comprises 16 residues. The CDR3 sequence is CASSLATLAGVDEQFF. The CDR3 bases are TGTGCCAGCAGCTTAGCTACACTAGCGGGAGTCGATGAGCAGTTCTTC.

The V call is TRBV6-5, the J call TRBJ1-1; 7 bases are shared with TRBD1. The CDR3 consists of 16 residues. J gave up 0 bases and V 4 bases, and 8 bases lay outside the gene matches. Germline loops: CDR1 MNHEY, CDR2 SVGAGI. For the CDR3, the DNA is TGTGCCAGCAGTTTCGGACAGGCCTCGATGAACACTGAAGCTTTCTTT. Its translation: CASSFGQASMNTEAFF.

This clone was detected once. Here the CDR3 DNA reads TGTGCCTGGAGTGTACCCTGGACTAGCGGGAGGGATACGCAGTATTTT. Its protein product is CAWSVPWTSGRDTQYF. The V gene is TRBV30, the J gene TRBJ2-3; TRBD2 matches at 14 bases. This CDR3 comprises 16 residues. Germline V gene lookup returns CDR1 GTSNPN and CDR2 SVGIG (reference sequence). J was trimmed by 6 bases and V by 0 bases; bases with no gene match: 5. Full variable domain (remainder filled in from reference TRBV30 and TRBJ2-3): SQTIHQWPATLVQPVGSPLSLECTVEGTSNPNLYWYRQAAGRGLQLLFYSVGIGQISSEVPQNLSASRPQDRQFILSSKKLLLSDSGFYLCAWSVPWTSGRDTQYFGPGTRLTVL.

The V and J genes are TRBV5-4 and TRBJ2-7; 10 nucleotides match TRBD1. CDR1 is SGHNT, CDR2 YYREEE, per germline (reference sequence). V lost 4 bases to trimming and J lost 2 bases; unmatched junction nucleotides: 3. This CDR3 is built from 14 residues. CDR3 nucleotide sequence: TGTGCCAGCAGCGGTGGACAGGGGGCCTACGAGCAGTACTTC. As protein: CASSGGQGAYEQYF.

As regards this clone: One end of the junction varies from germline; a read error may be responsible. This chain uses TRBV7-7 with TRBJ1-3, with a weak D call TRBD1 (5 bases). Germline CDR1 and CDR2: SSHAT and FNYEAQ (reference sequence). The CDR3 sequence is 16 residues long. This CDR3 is CASSLVRDGTGNTIYF. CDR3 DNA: TGTGCTAGCAGCTTAGTGCGGGACGGTACTGGAAACACCATATATTTT.